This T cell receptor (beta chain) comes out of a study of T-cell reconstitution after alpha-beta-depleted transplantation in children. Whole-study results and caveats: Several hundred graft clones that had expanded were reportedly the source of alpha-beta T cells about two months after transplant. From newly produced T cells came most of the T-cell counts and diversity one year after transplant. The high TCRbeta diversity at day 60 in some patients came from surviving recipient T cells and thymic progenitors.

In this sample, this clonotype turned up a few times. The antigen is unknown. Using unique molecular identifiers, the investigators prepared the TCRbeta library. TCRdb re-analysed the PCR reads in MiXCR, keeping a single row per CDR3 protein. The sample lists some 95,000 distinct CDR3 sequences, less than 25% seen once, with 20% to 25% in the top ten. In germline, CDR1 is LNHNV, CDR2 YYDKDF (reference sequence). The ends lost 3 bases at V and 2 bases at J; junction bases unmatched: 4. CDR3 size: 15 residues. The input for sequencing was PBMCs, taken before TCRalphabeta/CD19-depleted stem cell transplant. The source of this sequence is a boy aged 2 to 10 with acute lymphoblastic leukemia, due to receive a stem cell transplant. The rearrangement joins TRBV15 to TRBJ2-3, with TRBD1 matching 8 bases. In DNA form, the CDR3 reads TGTGCCACCAGCAGCGGACAGGGCCACACAGATACGCAGTATTTT. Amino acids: CATSSGQGHTDTQYF.